This TCR beta chain was identified during a study of blood T cell repertoires in COVID-19. For the study at large: The United States, Italy and Spain supplied acute and convalescent COVID-19 samples.

The V gene lost 3 bases and the J gene lost 0 bases, with 14 bases spanning the gap. Germline V gene lookup returns CDR1 KGHSH and CDR2 LQKENI. This CDR3 is built from 17 residues. TCRdb keeps only in-frame clones here, not all; method: immunoSEQ multiplex PCR. Of roughly 250,000 clones detected, roughly 90% appear once; the ten largest clones hold 3%. The rearrangement uses TRBV18 and TRBJ1-4; D gene ambiguous. Sample: PBMCs or T cells enriched from blood (not recorded which). This TCR derives from a woman aged 45-65 years who had recovered from COVID-19. CDR3 sequence reads: CASSPYQVETTNEKLFF. CDR3 DNA sequence: TGTGCCAGCTCACCGTACCAGGTTGAGACAACTAATGAAAAACTGTTTTTT. Supplemented by reference TRBV18 and TRBJ1-4, the full variable domain reads NAGVMQNPRHLVRRRGQEARLRCSPMKGHSHVYWYRQLPEEGLKFMVYLQKENIIDESGMPKERFSAEFPKEGPSILRIQQVVRGDSAAYFCASSPYQVETTNEKLFFGSGTQLSVL.